This T cell receptor (beta chain) was identified in a study of T cell repertoires in cytomegalovirus infection. One entry per CDR3 protein, called by TCRdb with MiXCR from the reads. The sample holds fewer than 550,000 distinct CDR3 sequences; approximately 31% are singletons and the top ten take roughly 13%. This clonotype was observed many times. Antigen unknown. Germline lookup yields CDR1 SGHTA and CDR2 FQGNSA. V lost 5 bases and J lost 0, with 14 bases in between. This CDR3 comprises 16 residues. Study observations and caveats: The ex vivo response was dominated by HLA-C-restricted CMV-specific TCR beta clonotypes.

V gene TRBV7-2 combines with J gene TRBJ1-3; D is uncertain. The sequence derives from a human donor in good health (CMV status not recorded). Some clones in this sample may be carry-over from other donors' samples. The sequencing sample was made of PBMCs. This CDR3 reads CASSLTRLPSGNTIYF. CDR3 nucleotides: TGTGCCAGCAGCCTGACCCGGCTCCCCTCTGGAAACACCATATATTTT.